The rows below give T cell receptor beta chains drawn from one sample of a study of vaccination and CD4 T cells after COVID-19. MiXCR was run by TCRdb on the PCR reads, yielding one entry per CDR3 protein. Of 5,000 to 8,000 distinct CDR3 sequences listed, 40% to 55% were seen once; the top ten hold around 27%. These receptors have no known antigen. Sequences were obtained from CD4+ T cells from blood, cultured in vitro. These receptors came from a human donor in good health. The CDR3 runs from the conserved cysteine through the conserved F or W. The order of the fields is V gene, clone size, D gene, J gene, CDR3 protein, CDR3 DNA. D genes are given only for firm matches. The listing skips clone size in some rows; elsewhere it reads once, few, many or a size class.

TRBV7-2	few	.	TRBJ1-2	CASSLAGRTDGYTF	TGTGCCAGCAGCTTAGCTGGCAGAACTGATGGCTACACCTTC
TRBV6-5	.	TRBD1	TRBJ1-2	CASSYGQGWHGYTF	TGTGCCAGCAGTTACGGACAGGGGTGGCATGGCTACACCTTC
TRBV27	.	TRBD1	TRBJ2-1	CASRSWDSLYNEQFF	TGTGCCAGCAGGTCTTGGGACAGTCTGTACAATGAGCAGTTCTTC
TRBV11-3	.	.	TRBJ2-2	CASSSEDRELFF	TGTGCCAGCAGCTCCGAGGATCGGGAGCTGTTTTTT
TRBV6-1	.	.	TRBJ1-4	CASSEGGTDEKLFF	TGTGCCAGCAGCGAGGGAGGGACCGATGAAAAACTGTTTTTT
TRBV19	.	TRBD1	TRBJ2-1	CASSTGTGGFNEQFF	TGTGCCAGTAGTACCGGGACAGGGGGCTTCAATGAGCAGTTCTTC
TRBV20-1	.	TRBD2	TRBJ2-5	CSAMAGGQETQYF	TGCAGTGCTATGGCGGGAGGGCAGGAGACCCAGTACTTC
TRBV19	once	.	TRBJ2-3	CASSPSTKFADTQYF	TGTGCCAGTAGTCCCTCGACTAAATTTGCAGATACGCAGTATTTT
TRBV7-6	.	.	TRBJ2-5	CASLSGGETQYF	TGTGCCTCTCTGTCAGGCGGAGAGACCCAGTACTTC
TRBV19	.	.	TRBJ2-2	CASTGTQGTGELFF	TGTGCCAGTACCGGGACTCAGGGGACCGGGGAGCTGTTTTTT
TRBV5-4	few	.	TRBJ2-7	CASSFRPNEQYF	TGTGCCAGCAGCTTTCGCCCCAACGAGCAGTACTTC
TRBV20-1	few	TRBD1	TRBJ1-1	CSAGTGWQNTEAFF	TGCAGTGCTGGGACAGGCTGGCAGAACACTGAAGCTTTCTTT
TRBV6-2/TRBV6-3	.	.	TRBJ2-7	CASSYSGVDYEQYF	TGTGCCAGCAGTTACTCAGGAGTGGACTACGAGCAGTACTTC
TRBV19	few	.	TRBJ1-1	CAITGGRSEAFF	TGTGCCATTACGGGGGGTAGGAGTGAAGCTTTCTTT
TRBV28	.	.	TRBJ1-1	CASSLLWGPGGTEAFF	TGTGCCAGCAGTTTATTATGGGGCCCAGGAGGCACTGAAGCTTTCTTT
TRBV2	.	.	TRBJ2-2	CASSGQLGGELFF	TGTGCCAGCAGTGGTCAGCTTGGCGGGGAGCTGTTTTTT
TRBV5-5	.	.	TRBJ1-1	CASSLVTRRAEAFF	TGTGCCAGCAGCTTGGTCACCCGAAGGGCTGAAGCTTTCTTT
TRBV7-7	.	TRBD1	TRBJ2-5	CASSLGVSDRGDETQYF	TGTGCCAGCAGCTTAGGAGTCTCGGACAGGGGCGACGAGACCCAGTACTTC
TRBV5-4	once	TRBD1	TRBJ1-5	CASSFGTDSNQPQHF	TGTGCCAGCAGCTTTGGGACAGATAGCAATCAGCCCCAGCATTTT
TRBV7-6	.	.	TRBJ2-3	CASSLRASGTTHTDTQYF	TGTGCCAGCAGCTTAAGGGCCTCCGGGACAACCCACACAGATACGCAGTATTTT
TRBV24-1	.	.	TRBJ2-2	CATSDYRAGQGNTGELFF	TGTGCCACCAGTGATTACAGGGCTGGGCAGGGAAACACCGGGGAGCTGTTTTTT
TRBV6-5	few	TRBD1	TRBJ1-2	CASSYSGTGGGYTF	TGTGCCAGCAGTTACTCCGGGACAGGGGGAGGCTACACCTTC
TRBV19	.	.	TRBJ2-7	CASSIETGSGEQYF	TGTGCCAGTAGTATAGAAACAGGGTCGGGAGAGCAGTACTTC
TRBV6-2/TRBV6-3	.	.	TRBJ1-6	CASSYSPPSPLHF	TGTGCCAGCAGTTACTCGCCTCCTTCACCCCTCCACTTT